One sample yielded the 25 T cell receptor beta chains listed below, sequenced in a study of Graves' ophthalmopathy and Graves' hyperthyroidism. Amplified TCR beta CDR3 regions were obtained using RNA transcripts as template. First-round RT-PCR relied on HTBI primers, and a second-round multiplex PCR came next. Via MiXCR, TCRdb re-called the multiplex PCR reads, giving one row per CDR3 protein. The sample consists of about 700,000 distinct CDR3 sequences, roughly two fifths of them appearing once. The sample was peripheral blood. Receptor source: an adult man with Graves' ophthalmopathy.

Many counts were recorded for this clonotype. The J gene is TRBJ2-7, the V gene TRBV2; the match to TRBD2 covers 13 bases. The CDR3 loop spans 14 amino acids. After removal of 3 bases from V and 7 bases from J, the junction contained 3 bases not matched to a gene. Germline assignment: CDR1 SNHLY and CDR2 FYNNEI. CDR3 DNA: TGTGCCAGCAGTGACGGGACTAGCGGGACTGAGCAGTACTTC. This encodes CASSDGTSGTEQYF. The entire variable domain, with the rest obtained from reference TRBV2 and TRBJ2-7, is as follows: EPEVTQTPSHQVTQMGQEVILRCVPISNHLYFYWYRQILGQKVEFLVSFYNNEISEKSEIFDDQFSVERPDGSNFTLKIRSTKLEDSAMYFCASSDGTSGTEQYFGPGTRLTVT.

This clonotype was picked up a small number of times. The gene calls are TRBV20-1 and TRBJ1-5; possible D gene TRBD1, 6 bases. The length of the CDR3 is 16 residues. Germline loops: CDR1 DFQATT, CDR2 SNEGSKA (reference sequence). With 0 bases removed from V and 2 bases from J, the gap between germline ends came to 14 bases. The CDR3 spells CSARDLSGTRNQPQHF. The CDR3 nucleotides read TGCAGTGCTAGAGATTTGAGTGGGACACGCAATCAGCCCCAGCATTTT.

V and J are TRBV11-2 and TRBJ1-1, with TRBD1 matching over 7 bases. Trimming cost V 6 bases and J 4 bases; bases outside gene matches: 11. CDR1 and CDR2 from the germline V gene are SGHAT and FQNNGV. CDR3 size: 15 residues. CDR3 loop: CASSFPDRMGTEAFF. The CDR3, as DNA: TGTGCCAGCAGTTTCCCGGACAGGATGGGCACTGAAGCTTTCTTT.

This clonotype appeared many times. A single base separates this from a much larger clone, so it may be a read error. V is TRBV24-1 and J is TRBJ1-5; 12 nucleotides line up with TRBD1. V shed 4 bases and J 6 bases; nucleotides not matched to a gene: 6. This CDR3 has 16 residues. Per the germline V gene, CDR1 is KGHDR and CDR2 is SFDVKD. The CDR3 DNA follows: TGTGCCACCAGTGACCCAGGGACAGGGGGCAGTCAGCCCCAGCATTTT. Translated: CATSDPGTGGSQPQHF.

This clonotype showed up just a few times. V gene TRBV7-9 combines with J gene TRBJ2-5; 10 positions match TRBD2. Germline lookup yields CDR1 SEHNR and CDR2 FQNEAQ (reference sequence). Losses at the gene ends were 4 bases for V and 5 bases for J; bases not matched to a gene: 4. This CDR3 has 14 amino acids. The CDR3 spells CASSSSGGDETQYF. CDR3 nucleotides: TGTGCCAGCAGCTCCAGCGGGGGGGACGAGACCCAGTACTTC.

This chain uses TRBV25-1 with TRBJ2-2; D gene uncertain. CDR1 and CDR2 from the germline V gene are MGHDK and SYGVNS. The CDR3 extends over 15 amino acids. Deletions cut 8 bases from V and 4 bases from J, with 17 bases between. The CDR3 coding sequence is TGTGCCAGCTCACCTAAACCGTGGGCCACCGGGGAGCTGTTTTTT. Protein sequence: CASSPKPWATGELFF.

The chain recombines TRBV10-3 with TRBJ1-2; TRBD1 aligns across 10 bases. V was clipped by 1 base and J by 6 bases; unmatched bases: 5. The length of the CDR3 is 15 residues. Germline CDR1 reads ENHRY; CDR2 reads SYGVKD. CDR3 loop: CAISEWGQGRNGYTF. CDR3 nucleotides: TGTGCCATCAGTGAGTGGGGACAGGGGCGCAATGGCTACACCTTC.

As concerns this clonotype: This could be a read error, since a much larger clone is one nucleotide away. The chain combines TRBV10-3 with TRBJ2-7; 10 nucleotides line up with TRBD1. Germline-derived CDR1 and CDR2 are ENHRY and SYGVKD. V shed 2 bases and J 2 bases; nucleotides not matched to a gene: 0. CDR3 length: 14 amino acids. The DNA of the CDR3 is TGTGCCATCAGTGAGGGACAGGGGGCCTACGAGCAGTACTTC. It encodes CAISEGQGAYEQYF.

This clonotype was seen only a few times. The chain couples TRBV6-6 to TRBJ1-4; D is unclear. Germline CDR1 MNHNY, CDR2 SVGAGI (reference sequence). The CDR3 is made up of 14 amino acids. Trimming stripped 0 bases from V and 5 bases from J, with 7 bases between. This chain's CDR3 is CASSYSQTNEKLFF. The CDR3 DNA is TGTGCCAGCAGTTACTCACAGACAAATGAAAAACTGTTTTTT.

V usage is TRBV19 and J usage is TRBJ1-1; possible D gene TRBD1, 5 bases. Germline loops: CDR1 LNHDA, CDR2 SQIVND (reference sequence). The CDR3 is made up of 11 amino acids. The V and J ends lost 5 bases and 13 bases respectively, with 14 bases between them. The CDR3 DNA reads as TGTGCCAGTAGTGCGGGACGGTGGGTTTTCTTT. Translated: CASSAGRWVFF.

This clonotype was seen a single time. This chain links TRBV25-1 with TRBJ1-1; 9 nucleotides line up with TRBD1. The CDR3 is 12 amino acids. Germline CDR1 MGHDK, CDR2 SYGVNS. The CDR3 DNA reads TGTGCTAGGACAGGGGCGGGCACTGAAGCTTTCTTT. Translating it yields CARTGAGTEAFF.

This clonotype was observed at least ten times. The chain joins TRBV7-3 to TRBJ1-6, with TRBD1 as a possible D gene (6 bases). V was pared by 5 bases and J by 3 bases, with 23 bases between. Germline V lookup: CDR1 SGHTA, CDR2 FQGTGA. This CDR3 spans 19 amino acids. For the CDR3, the DNA is TGTGCCAGCAGCCTTACACAGGGAGAGGATTGGGGCTATAATTCACCCCTCCACTTT. This codes for CASSLTQGEDWGYNSPLHF. Variable domain in full (rest from reference TRBV7-3 and TRBJ1-6): GAGVSQTPSNKVTEKGKYVELRCDPISGHTALYWYRQSLGQGPEFLIYFQGTGAADDSGLPNDRFFAVRPEGSVSTLKIQRTERGDSAVYLCASSLTQGEDWGYNSPLHFGNGTRLTVT.

This chain links TRBV5-8 with TRBJ1-2; TRBD1 agrees at 8 bases. Germline CDR1 SGHTS, CDR2 YDEGEE. The CDR3 spans 15 residues. The ends lost 6 bases at V and 4 bases at J; junction bases unmatched: 11. The CDR3 region is CASTLGTGNIYGYTF. The CDR3 DNA is TGTGCCAGCACCCTAGGGACAGGAAACATCTATGGCTACACCTTC. The variable domain in full, with the rest retrieved from reference TRBV5-8 and TRBJ1-2, is EAGVTQSPTHLIKTRGQQATLRCSPISGHTSVYWYQQALGLGLQFLLWYDEGEERNRGNFPPRFSGRQFPNYSSELNVNALELEDSALYLCASTLGTGNIYGYTFGSGTRLTVV.

This chain uses TRBV7-3 with TRBJ1-1, with 10 bases fitting TRBD1. Germline trimming cut 4 bases from V and 5 bases from J; bases unmatched to any gene: 4. In germline, CDR1 is SGHTA, CDR2 FQGTGA. The CDR3 totals 14 residues. This chain's CDR3 is CASSSTGGATEAFF. CDR3 nucleotides: TGTGCCAGCAGCTCGACAGGGGGCGCAACTGAAGCTTTCTTT.

This rearrangement joins TRBV19 to TRBJ1-1, with D possibly being TRBD1 (6 bases). Germline V gives CDR1 LNHDA, CDR2 SQIVND (reference sequence). The CDR3 contains 14 residues. The V end was cut by 9 bases, the J end by 10 bases, with 24 bases between. CDR3 DNA: TGTGCCAGGGGGGGGACACCTAATCGGAAGGGAGCTTTCTTT. The encoded protein is CARGGTPNRKGAFF.

This clonotype was detected only a few times. The chain employs TRBV5-4 and TRBJ2-7; 9 bases map to TRBD2. The V and J ends lost 4 bases and 3 bases, in that order; junction bases with no gene match: 8. Per germline, CDR1 SGHNT and CDR2 YYREEE (reference sequence). The CDR3 extends over 15 amino acids. The chain's CDR3 is CASSPDPSGVYEQYF. As DNA, the CDR3 is TGTGCCAGCAGCCCGGACCCTAGCGGGGTCTACGAGCAGTACTTC.

The chain joins TRBV7-6 to TRBJ1-6; TRBD1 matches at 7 bases. CDR1 SGHVS and CDR2 FNYEAQ come from the germline V gene. The CDR3 is 16 amino acids. Unmatched junction bases numbered 11, after V lost 5 bases and J lost 7 bases. The CDR3: CASSPRGAGPNSPLHF. The CDR3 region has the DNA TGTGCCAGCAGCCCCAGGGGGGCAGGGCCCAATTCACCCCTCCACTTT. Based on the CDR3 plus reference TRBV7-6 and TRBJ1-6, the full variable domain is GAGVSQSPRYKVTKRGQDVALRCDPISGHVSLYWYRQALGQGPEFLTYFNYEAQQDKSGLPNDRFSAERPEGSISTLTIQRTEQRDSAMYRCASSPRGAGPNSPLHFGNGTRLTVT.

The chain carries TRBV14 and TRBJ2-7; TRBD2 might be the D (6 bases). Trimming took off 4 bases at V and 3 bases at J, with 10 bases between the two ends. Germline CDR1 and CDR2: SGHDN and FVKESK. The CDR3 extends over 13 amino acids. As DNA, the CDR3 is TGTGCCAGCAGCCGCCGGGAGCTCTACGAGCAGTACTTC. Its translation: CASSRRELYEQYF. The complete variable domain, with remaining parts taken from reference TRBV14 and TRBJ2-7, reads EAGVTQFPSHSVIEKGQTVTLRCDPISGHDNLYWYRRVMGKEIKFLLHFVKESKQDESGMPNNRFLAERTGGTYSTLKVQPAELEDSGVYFCASSRRELYEQYFGPGTRLTVT.

This clonotype was counted at least ten times. This chain joins TRBV2 and TRBJ1-5; a possible D gene is TRBD1 (6 bases). CDR1 is SNHLY, CDR2 FYNNEI, per germline. Trimming pared 5 bases from V and 6 bases from J, leaving 17 bases between. CDR3 length equals 15 residues. CDR3 coding DNA: TGTGCCAGCAGTTCGAGACAGGAGCAAGGTCAGCCCCAGCATTTT. Its protein is CASSSRQEQGQPQHF.

The chain combines TRBV29-1 with TRBJ1-1; 7 nucleotides agree with TRBD1. V lost 4 bases to trimming and J lost 7 bases; unmatched junction nucleotides: 6. Germline CDR1 SQVTM, CDR2 ANQGSEA. The CDR3 has 12 residues. CDR3 protein: CSVVEGAFEAFF. For the CDR3, the DNA is TGCAGCGTTGTCGAGGGGGCCTTTGAAGCTTTCTTT.

This clonotype was counted ten times or more. V usage is TRBV7-2 and J usage is TRBJ1-2; D remains unclear. Trimming took 9 bases from V and 4 from J, leaving 12 bases between them. The CDR3 spans 12 residues. Germline lookup yields CDR1 SGHTA and CDR2 FQGNSA. CDR3 nucleotide sequence: TGTGCCAGTGGGGAAAAGGGCTATGGCTACACCTTC. This translates into CASGEKGYGYTF.

The chain employs TRBV29-1 and TRBJ2-7; TRBD2 is a possible D gene (7 bases). The CDR3 length is 11 residues. V lost 6 bases and J 7 bases, leaving 13 bases between the germline ends. Germline V lookup: CDR1 SQVTM, CDR2 ANQGSEA. The CDR3 region is CSVGGPREQYF. The CDR3 DNA follows: TGCAGCGTGGGGGGGCCCCGGGAGCAGTACTTC.

In its sample, this clonotype was seen a few times. The V call is TRBV12-3 or TRBV12-4, the J call TRBJ1-2; TRBD1 aligns across 10 bases. V shed 9 bases, J shed 7 bases, and the junction held 5 bases outside the gene matches. The length of the CDR3 is 12 residues. As DNA, the CDR3 is TGTGCCAGTCAGACAGGGGGCTCTGGCTACACCTTC. This gives the protein CASQTGGSGYTF.

A few counts support this clonotype. The V call is TRBV7-2, the J call TRBJ2-7; D is undetermined. This CDR3 has 13 residues. Between the trimmed V and J ends, which lost 3 bases and 2 bases, there was a span of 8 bases. Germline loops: CDR1 SGHTA, CDR2 FQGNSA. CDR3 nucleotides: TGTGCCAGCAGCTTGTCCGCGACCTACGAGCAGTACTTC. Encoded protein: CASSLSATYEQYF. Looking up the rest from reference TRBV7-2 and TRBJ2-7 gives the full variable domain: GAGVSQSPSNKVTEKGKDVELRCDPISGHTALYWYRQSLGQGLEFLIYFQGNSAPDKSGLPSDRFSAERTGGSVSTLTIQRTQQEDSAVYLCASSLSATYEQYFGPGTRLTVT.

This clonotype was detected ten times or more. The V and J genes are TRBV9 and TRBJ2-7; 10 bases are a match to TRBD1. CDR3 size: 14 residues. J gave up 4 bases and V 5 bases, and 6 bases lay outside the gene matches. In germline, CDR1 is SGDLS, CDR2 YYNGEE. This CDR3 reads CASRSTDRGYEQYF. The CDR3 DNA sequence: TGTGCCAGCAGGTCAACGGACAGGGGGTACGAGCAGTACTTC.